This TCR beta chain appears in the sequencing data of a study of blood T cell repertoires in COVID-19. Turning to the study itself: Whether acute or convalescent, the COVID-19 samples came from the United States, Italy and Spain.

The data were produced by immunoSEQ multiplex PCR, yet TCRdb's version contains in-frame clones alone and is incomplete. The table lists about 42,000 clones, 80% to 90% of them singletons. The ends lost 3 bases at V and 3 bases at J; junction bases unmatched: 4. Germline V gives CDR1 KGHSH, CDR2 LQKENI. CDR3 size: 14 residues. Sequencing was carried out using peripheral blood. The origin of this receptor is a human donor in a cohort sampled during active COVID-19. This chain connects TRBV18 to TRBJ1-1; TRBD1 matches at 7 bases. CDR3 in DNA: TGTGCCAGCTCACCTTCAGGGGGGCACACTGAAGCTTTCTTT. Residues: CASSPSGGHTEAFF.